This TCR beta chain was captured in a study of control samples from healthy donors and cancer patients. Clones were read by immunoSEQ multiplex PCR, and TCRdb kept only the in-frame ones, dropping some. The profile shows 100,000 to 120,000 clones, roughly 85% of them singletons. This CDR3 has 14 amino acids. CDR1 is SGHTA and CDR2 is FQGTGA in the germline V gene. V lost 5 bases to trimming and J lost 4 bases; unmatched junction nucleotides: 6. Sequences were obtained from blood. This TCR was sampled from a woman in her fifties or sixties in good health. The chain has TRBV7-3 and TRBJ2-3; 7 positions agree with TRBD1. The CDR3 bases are TGTGCCAGCAGCGTAGACAGGGCCGCAGATACGCAGTATTTT. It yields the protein CASSVDRAADTQYF.